These 27 T cell receptor beta chains share one sample of origin, sequenced in a study of beta chain features in type 1 diabetes (dated by TCRdb to the late 2010s). General findings and caveats noted by the study authors: Type 1 diabetes patients showed a moderate but significant shortening of TCRB CDR3 length in all four CD4+ subsets.

Libraries came from the immunoSEQ multiplex PCR assay. All of the isolated RNA was reverse transcribed with the High Capacity cDNA Reverse Transcription Kit, so expressed TCRB transcripts were sequenced. This immuneACCESS table, as held by TCRdb, lists in-frame sequences with V and J called but not all clones. Of the missing ones, under half trace to an unresolved V gene in checked studies; the others have no known cause. The sample records more than 250,000 clones, about 15% of which are singletons. More than 0.015% of the sample goes to the ten largest clones. These receptors' antigens are unknown. Material: naive CD4+ T cells from blood. The cell subset or site label on this specimen signifies: true naive CD4+ T cells. The receptors here all came from a man between 18 and 35 years old with type 1 diabetes.

This clone was seen a few times. The chain employs TRBV19 and TRBJ1-1; 7 positions match TRBD1. Trimming took 5 bases from V and 1 from J; bases not matched to a gene: 4. The CDR3 is made up of 14 amino acids. Per germline, CDR1 LNHDA and CDR2 SQIVND (reference sequence). The CDR3 coding sequence is TGTGCCAGTAGTGCCCAGGGGGAGAACACTGAAGCTTTCTTT. Its translation is CASSAQGENTEAFF.

V is TRBV2 and J is TRBJ2-6; D gene unclear. Germline CDR1 and CDR2: SNHLY and FYNNEI. The CDR3 is 14 amino acids. V was trimmed by 3 bases and J by 0 bases, leaving 3 bases between them. The CDR3 bases are TGTGCCAGCAGTGACCGCTCTGGGGCCAACGTCCTGACTTTC. It encodes CASSDRSGANVLTF.

The V call is TRBV7-2, the J call TRBJ2-7, with 7 bases identical to TRBD1. This CDR3 is built from 16 residues. Germline V gives CDR1 SGHTA, CDR2 FQGNSA. The J segment lost 4 bases and the V segment lost 3 bases, leaving 12 bases of the junction unmatched. CDR3 in DNA: TGTGCCAGCAGCTTTGGGCCTCGGACAGGAAATTACGAGCAGTACTTC. Translated: CASSFGPRTGNYEQYF.

The sample holds a few counts of this clone. V gene TRBV2 combines with J gene TRBJ2-1; tentative D call: TRBD1 (6 bases). This CDR3 has 16 amino acids. Trimming took 2 bases from V and 4 from J, leaving 15 bases between them. The germline gives CDR1 SNHLY, CDR2 FYNNEI. CDR3 DNA: TGTGCCAGCAGTGAATTCAACAACAGGGTTTACAATGAGCAGTTCTTC. It specifies CASSEFNNRVYNEQFF.

The rearrangement links TRBV11-2 to TRBJ2-7, with 9 bases that match TRBD2. In germline, CDR1 is SGHAT, CDR2 FQNNGV. The length of the CDR3 is 17 residues. After removal of 2 bases from V and 0 bases from J, the junction contained 8 bases not matched to a gene. DNA of the CDR3: TGTGCCAGCAGCTTATCGGTAGCGGGGGCGCTCTCCTACGAGCAGTACTTC. Its protein product is CASSLSVAGALSYEQYF.

The CDR3 DNA follows: TGTGCCAGCACACGGTTGCCCGGGGAGCTGTTTTTT. Its translation is CASTRLPGELFF. V usage is TRBV6-1 and J usage is TRBJ2-2; D gene unclear. Germline V lookup: CDR1 MNHNS, CDR2 SASEGT. The germline V and J ends were trimmed by 7 bases and 6 bases, with 9 bases remaining between them. The CDR3 contains 12 residues.

This clone was counted a few times. This sequence joins TRBV19 and TRBJ2-5; the match to TRBD2 covers 12 bases. V lost 6 bases to trimming and J lost 6 bases; unmatched junction nucleotides: 2. The germline gives CDR1 LNHDA, CDR2 SQIVND (reference sequence). The CDR3 is 13 amino acids. This chain's CDR3 is CASSTSGRQTQYF. The CDR3, as DNA: TGTGCCAGTAGCACTAGCGGGAGGCAGACCCAGTACTTC.

CDR3 protein: CASRGPAGVNEQFF. The CDR3 DNA sequence: TGTGCCAGTAGGGGACCCGCAGGGGTCAATGAGCAGTTCTTC. The genes are TRBV19 and TRBJ2-1; D might be TRBD1 (6 bases). In germline, CDR1 is LNHDA, CDR2 SQIVND (reference sequence). V was clipped by 6 bases and J by 6 bases, with 15 bases between them. The CDR3 runs to 14 residues.

The table lists this clone with a few counts. This chain connects TRBV7-9 to TRBJ2-1; the D gene is possibly TRBD1 (6 bases). This CDR3 spans 15 amino acids. Germline lookup yields CDR1 SEHNR and CDR2 FQNEAQ (reference sequence). Trimming took 1 base from V and 7 from J, leaving 14 bases between them. The CDR3 region is CASSLGAGTNNEQFF. CDR3 in DNA: TGTGCCAGCAGCTTAGGGGCCGGGACAAATAATGAGCAGTTCTTC.

The chain is built from TRBV28 and TRBJ2-7; 7 bases match TRBD1. Trimming at V came to 2 bases and at J to 0 bases, leaving 4 bases not matched to a gene. This CDR3 comprises 15 residues. Per the germline V gene, CDR1 is MDHEN and CDR2 is SYDVKM. In DNA, the CDR3 is TGTGCCAGCAGTTTAGGGACAGCTAGCTCCTACGAGCAGTACTTC. The encoded protein is CASSLGTASSYEQYF.

The genes are TRBV7-2 and TRBJ1-4; 9 bases map to TRBD1. The V and J ends lost 4 bases and 3 bases, in that order; junction bases with no gene match: 3. This CDR3 region has 15 residues. The germline CDR1 and CDR2 sequences are SGHTA and FQGNSA. The CDR3 is CASSSWTGANEKLFF. The CDR3 coding sequence is TGTGCCAGCAGCTCGTGGACAGGGGCTAATGAAAAACTGTTTTTT.

The J gene is TRBJ2-7, the V gene TRBV6-5, with TRBD2 matching over 7 bases. Trimming took 0 bases from V and 3 from J; bases not matched to a gene: 8. This CDR3 contains 16 residues. Germline V CDR1 and CDR2: MNHEY, SVGAGI. CDR3 sequence: CASSYSFTSEHYEQYF. The CDR3, as DNA: TGTGCCAGCAGTTACTCGTTTACTAGCGAGCACTACGAGCAGTACTTC.

This clone turned up a few times. This chain links TRBV5-1 with TRBJ2-1; 12 positions match TRBD2. Looked up from germline, CDR1 is SGHRS and CDR2 is YFSETQ. The CDR3 consists of 15 residues. With V trimmed by 4 bases and J by 5 bases, 4 bases remained unmatched. CDR3 nucleotide sequence: TGCGCCAGCAGCGAGGGACTAGCGGGCAACAATGAGCAGTTCTTC. The encoded protein is CASSEGLAGNNEQFF.

This clone was detected ten times or more. Other DNA sequences in the sample encode the same CDR3. This chain's CDR3 is CSVAGLAKNIQYF. CDR3 DNA sequence: TGCAGCGTTGCAGGACTAGCCAAAAACATTCAGTACTTC. This chain uses TRBV29-1 with TRBJ2-4, with a possible D match to TRBD2 (5 bases). This CDR3 contains 13 residues. The germline V gene has CDR1 SQVTM and CDR2 ANQGSEA. V lost 4 bases to trimming and J lost 0 bases, with 7 bases between them.

The rearrangement links TRBV18 to TRBJ2-7, with TRBD1 identical over 7 bases. CDR1 and CDR2 (germline): KGHSH, LQKENI. Germline trimming cut 3 bases from V and 0 bases from J; bases unmatched to any gene: 5. The CDR3 has 15 amino acids. The CDR3 spells CASSPATGASYEQYF. In nucleotides, the CDR3 is TGTGCCAGCTCACCGGCCACAGGGGCCTCCTACGAGCAGTACTTC. The variable domain in full, completed from reference TRBV18 and TRBJ2-7, reads NAGVMQNPRHLVRRRGQEARLRCSPMKGHSHVYWYRQLPEEGLKFMVYLQKENIIDESGMPKERFSAEFPKEGPSILRIQQVVRGDSAAYFCASSPATGASYEQYFGPGTRLTVT.

The chain uses TRBV18 and TRBJ1-2; tentatively, D is TRBD1 (5 bases). This CDR3 is built from 13 residues. V was cut by 3 bases and J by 6 bases, with 11 bases left in between. Germline CDR1 and CDR2: KGHSH and LQKENI. The CDR3 sequence is CASSPTGPHGYTF. The CDR3, as DNA: TGTGCCAGCTCACCCACAGGTCCACATGGCTACACCTTC.

The chain employs TRBV30 and TRBJ1-2; D is uncertain. V was clipped by 4 bases and J by 7 bases, with 13 bases between them. CDR3 length equals 12 residues. Looked up from germline, CDR1 is GTSNPN and CDR2 is SVGIG (reference sequence). This CDR3 reads CAWISRTVGYTF. CDR3 bases: TGTGCCTGGATATCGCGGACTGTTGGCTACACCTTC.

The J gene is TRBJ2-7, the V gene TRBV30, with 9 bases identical to TRBD1. CDR1 and CDR2 from the germline V gene are GTSNPN and SVGIG (reference sequence). Losses at the gene ends were 1 base for V and 6 bases for J; bases not matched to a gene: 4. This CDR3 has 13 residues. The CDR3 DNA reads as TGTGCCTGGAGTGGGGACAGGGTGACCGAGCAGTACTTC. Amino acid sequence: CAWSGDRVTEQYF.

The chain combines TRBV2 with TRBJ2-7; perhaps TRBD1 as D (5 bases). The CDR3 length is 11 residues. Trimming took off 6 bases at V and 3 bases at J, with 6 bases between the two ends. CDR1 is SNHLY, CDR2 FYNNEI, per germline. Here the CDR3 reads CASSDSYEQYF. The DNA for the CDR3 is TGTGCCAGCAGCGACAGCTACGAGCAGTACTTC.

This clone has just a few counts. The genes are TRBV2 and TRBJ1-2; unclear D gene. CDR1 is SNHLY, CDR2 FYNNEI, per germline. Trimming took 3 bases from V and 3 from J, leaving 11 bases between them. The CDR3 runs to 14 residues. This CDR3 is CASSERGKDYGYTF. The CDR3 coding sequence is TGTGCCAGCAGTGAGAGAGGGAAGGACTATGGCTACACCTTC.

The V and J genes are TRBV2 and TRBJ2-1; D possibly corresponds to TRBD1 (5 bases). The length of the CDR3 is 13 residues. Germline loops: CDR1 SNHLY, CDR2 FYNNEI. V was cut by 4 bases and J by 10 bases, with 14 bases left in between. The CDR3, as DNA: TGTGCCAGCAGTGGGCAGGGCCAGAACGAGCAGTTCTTC. Translating gives CASSGQGQNEQFF.

This clone was detected a few times. The chain carries TRBV2 and TRBJ2-1, with TRBD2 as a possible D gene (5 bases). Trimming shortened V by 4 bases and J by 9 bases, and 10 bases separated the two germline ends. Per the germline V gene, CDR1 is SNHLY and CDR2 is FYNNEI. The CDR3 is made up of 12 amino acids. CDR3 in amino acids: CASSGGSREQFF. The CDR3 region has the DNA TGTGCCAGCAGTGGTGGGAGTCGTGAGCAGTTCTTC.

This rearrangement joins TRBV7-9 to TRBJ1-2; D uncertain. Germline V gives CDR1 SEHNR, CDR2 FQNEAQ (reference sequence). V was pared by 7 bases and J by 2 bases, with 8 bases between. The CDR3 sequence is 12 residues long. CDR3 in DNA: TGTGCCAGCACACCGGTGAACTATGGCTACACCTTC. This sequence encodes CASTPVNYGYTF.

This chain connects TRBV7-8 to TRBJ2-2; TRBD1 matches 8 bases. Germline lookup yields CDR1 SGHVS and CDR2 FQNEAQ. Germline trimming cut 5 bases from V and 4 bases from J; bases unmatched to any gene: 9. This CDR3 is 16 amino acids long. CDR3 residues: CASSDWTGRTTGELFF. The CDR3 nucleotides read TGTGCCAGCAGCGATTGGACAGGGAGAACCACCGGGGAGCTGTTTTTT.

This clone was seen only a few times. The chain is built from TRBV29-1 and TRBJ1-1; D is unresolved. Deletions cut 4 bases from V and 0 bases from J, with 9 bases between. This CDR3 comprises 13 residues. Per germline, CDR1 SQVTM and CDR2 ANQGSEA. The CDR3 nucleotides are TGCAGCGTTGTTCGGTCCCTGAACACTGAAGCTTTCTTT. Translation: CSVVRSLNTEAFF.

CDR3 loop: CASSLDRVAGNEQFF. For the CDR3, the DNA is TGTGCCAGCAGCTTAGATAGGGTAGCGGGCAATGAGCAGTTCTTC. The chain couples TRBV11-2 to TRBJ2-1; 7 positions agree with TRBD2. Trimming removed 0 bases from V and 6 bases from J; junction bases left unmatched: 5. The germline V gene has CDR1 SGHAT and CDR2 FQNNGV. CDR3 length equals 15 residues. Together with reference TRBV11-2 and TRBJ2-1, the CDR3 gives the full variable domain: EAGVAQSPRYKIIEKRQSVAFWCNPISGHATLYWYQQILGQGPKLLIQFQNNGVVDDSQLPKDRFSAERLKGVDSTLKIQPAKLEDSAVYLCASSLDRVAGNEQFFGPGTRLTVL.

This clone has more than one count but fewer than ten. The rearrangement joins TRBV7-2 to TRBJ2-7; 9 bases are shared with TRBD1. Trimming at V came to 5 bases and at J to 6 bases, leaving 11 bases not matched to a gene. Per germline, CDR1 SGHTA and CDR2 FQGNSA. This CDR3 contains 15 residues. Written as DNA, the CDR3 is TGTGCCAGCAGCATCACAGGGGGCAAAGCAGGCGAGCAGTACTTC. This gives the protein CASSITGGKAGEQYF.